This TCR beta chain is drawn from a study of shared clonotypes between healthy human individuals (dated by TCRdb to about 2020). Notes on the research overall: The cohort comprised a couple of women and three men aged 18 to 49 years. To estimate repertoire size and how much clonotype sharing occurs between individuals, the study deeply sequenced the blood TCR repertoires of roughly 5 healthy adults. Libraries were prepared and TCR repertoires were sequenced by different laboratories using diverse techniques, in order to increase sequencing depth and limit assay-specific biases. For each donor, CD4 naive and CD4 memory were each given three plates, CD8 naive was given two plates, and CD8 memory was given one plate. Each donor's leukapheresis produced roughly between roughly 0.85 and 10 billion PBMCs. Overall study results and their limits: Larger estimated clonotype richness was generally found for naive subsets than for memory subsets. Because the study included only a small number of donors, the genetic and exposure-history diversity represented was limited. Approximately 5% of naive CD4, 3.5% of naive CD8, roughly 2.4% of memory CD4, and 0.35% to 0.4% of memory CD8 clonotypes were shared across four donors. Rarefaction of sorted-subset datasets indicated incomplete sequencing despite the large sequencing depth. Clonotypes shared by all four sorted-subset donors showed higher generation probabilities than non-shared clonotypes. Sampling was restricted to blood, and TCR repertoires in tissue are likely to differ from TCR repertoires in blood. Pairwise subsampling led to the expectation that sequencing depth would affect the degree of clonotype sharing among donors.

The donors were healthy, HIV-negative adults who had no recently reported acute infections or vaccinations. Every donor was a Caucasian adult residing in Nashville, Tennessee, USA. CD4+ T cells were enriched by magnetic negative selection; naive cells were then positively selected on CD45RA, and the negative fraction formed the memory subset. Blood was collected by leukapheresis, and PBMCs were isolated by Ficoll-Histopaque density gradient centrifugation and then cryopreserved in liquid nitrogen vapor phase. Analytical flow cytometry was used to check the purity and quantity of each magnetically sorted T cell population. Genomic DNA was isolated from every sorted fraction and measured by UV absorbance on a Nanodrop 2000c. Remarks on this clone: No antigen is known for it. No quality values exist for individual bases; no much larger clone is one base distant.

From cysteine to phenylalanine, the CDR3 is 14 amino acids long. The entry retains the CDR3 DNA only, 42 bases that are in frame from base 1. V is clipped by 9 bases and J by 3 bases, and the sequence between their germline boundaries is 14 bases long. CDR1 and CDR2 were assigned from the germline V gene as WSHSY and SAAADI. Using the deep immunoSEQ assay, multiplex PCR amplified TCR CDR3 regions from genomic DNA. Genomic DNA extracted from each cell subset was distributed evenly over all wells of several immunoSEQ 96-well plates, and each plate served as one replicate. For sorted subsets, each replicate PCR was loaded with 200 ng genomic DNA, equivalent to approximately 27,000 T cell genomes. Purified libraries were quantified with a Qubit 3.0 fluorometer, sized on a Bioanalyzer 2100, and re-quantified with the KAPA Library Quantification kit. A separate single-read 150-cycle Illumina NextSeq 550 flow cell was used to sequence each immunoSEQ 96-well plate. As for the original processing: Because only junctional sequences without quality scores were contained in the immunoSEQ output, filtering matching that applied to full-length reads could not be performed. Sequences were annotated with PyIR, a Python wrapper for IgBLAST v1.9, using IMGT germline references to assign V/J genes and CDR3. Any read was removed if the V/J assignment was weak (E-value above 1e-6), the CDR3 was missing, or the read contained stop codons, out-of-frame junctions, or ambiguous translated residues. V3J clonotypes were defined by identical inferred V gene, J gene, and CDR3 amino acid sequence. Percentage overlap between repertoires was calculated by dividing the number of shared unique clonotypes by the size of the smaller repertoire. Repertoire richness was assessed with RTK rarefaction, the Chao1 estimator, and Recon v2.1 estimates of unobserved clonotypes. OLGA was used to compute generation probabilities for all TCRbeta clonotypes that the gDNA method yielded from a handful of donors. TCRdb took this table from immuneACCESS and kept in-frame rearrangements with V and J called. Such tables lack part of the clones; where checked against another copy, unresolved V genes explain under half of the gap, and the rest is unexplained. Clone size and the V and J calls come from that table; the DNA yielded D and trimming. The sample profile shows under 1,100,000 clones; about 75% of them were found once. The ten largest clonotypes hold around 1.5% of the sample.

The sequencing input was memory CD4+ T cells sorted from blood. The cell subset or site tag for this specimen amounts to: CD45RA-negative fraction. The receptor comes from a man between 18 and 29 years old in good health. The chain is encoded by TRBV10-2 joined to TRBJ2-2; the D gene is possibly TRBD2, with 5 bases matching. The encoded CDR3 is CASRTEGYTGELFF. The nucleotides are TGCGCCAGTAGAACAGAGGGATACACCGGGGAGCTGTTTTTT.